This is a list of T cell receptor beta chains from one sample in a study of blood T cell repertoires in COVID-19. Data came from immunoSEQ multiplex PCR; TCRdb stores just in-frame clones and leaves some out. The sample has around 160,000 clones, around 87% seen once. Sequencing input: peripheral blood. Receptors originate from a man older than 75 with acute or convalescent COVID-19. The CDR3 runs from the conserved cysteine through the conserved F or W. Each record gives: J gene, clone size, V gene, D gene, CDR3 DNA, CDR3 protein. A D gene is named only where the DNA matches it firmly. Not every row has a clone size; where given, it reads once, few, many or a size class.

>TRBJ2-7|.|TRBV5-1|TRBD1
TGCGCCAGCAGCTCCAGGACAGGGCAATCTTACGAGCAGTACTTC
CASSSRTGQSYEQYF
>TRBJ2-7|.|TRBV11-3|.
TGTGCCAGCAGTAACCCAGGTTCGGACGAGCAGTACTTC
CASSNPGSDEQYF
>TRBJ1-1|once|TRBV6-5|TRBD1
TGTGCCAGCAGGTCCAGGGGGCTGAACACTGAAGCTTTCTTT
CASRSRGLNTEAFF
>TRBJ2-6|.|TRBV11-2|.
TGTGCCAGCAGCCCGGGAACGGGACTGATTATCTCTGGGGCCAACGTCCTGACTTTC
CASSPGTGLIISGANVLTF
>TRBJ2-7|once|TRBV9|TRBD2
TGTGCCAGCAGCCCCCGATTACTAGCGGGCGAGCAGTACTTC
CASSPRLLAGEQYF
>TRBJ2-3|.|TRBV11-3|TRBD2
TGTGCCAGCAGCTTCCTCCGCCCTAGCGGGGGGGGCACAGATACGCAGTATTTT
CASSFLRPSGGGTDTQYF
>TRBJ2-7|.|TRBV14|TRBD1
TGTGCCAGCAGCCCTGGGACAGTCTACGAGCAGTACTTC
CASSPGTVYEQYF
>TRBJ2-5|.|TRBV14|TRBD2
TGTGCCAGCAGCCCGACTAGCGGGGGGAGCTGGGAGACCCAGTACTTC
CASSPTSGGSWETQYF
>TRBJ1-5|.|TRBV6-1|.
TGTGCCAGCAGTGAATTCGCAGGGACGGGGGATCAGCCCCAGCATTTT
CASSEFAGTGDQPQHF
>TRBJ1-6|.|TRBV27|TRBD1
TGTGCCAGCGTTCCCCGGACAGGGGAGAATTCACCCCTCCACTTT
CASVPRTGENSPLHF
>TRBJ2-1|.|TRBV28|TRBD2
TGTGCCAGCAGTTCCCCGCCTCTAGCGGGTTACTACAATGAGCAGTTCTTC
CASSSPPLAGYYNEQFF
>TRBJ2-3|.|TRBV10-3|TRBD1
TGTGCCATCAGTGAGTCGGTCAGGGGGCAAGGAGATACGCAGTATTTT
CAISESVRGQGDTQYF
>TRBJ2-3|.|TRBV6-5|TRBD1
TGTGCCAGCAGACCACAGGGGGCAGGCACAGATACGCAGTATTTT
CASRPQGAGTDTQYF
>TRBJ2-2|.|TRBV5-1|TRBD2
TGCGCCAGCAGTCTGATAGCGGGGGACGCGACCGGGGAGCTGTTTTTT
CASSLIAGDATGELFF
>TRBJ1-4|.|TRBV5-1|TRBD1
TGCGCCAGCAGCTTGTCACAGGGGCCTGAAAAACTGTTTTTT
CASSLSQGPEKLFF
>TRBJ1-5|.|TRBV23-1|.
TGCGCCAGCAGTCACCGGCCCCAGCATTTT
CASSHRPQHF
>TRBJ1-4|once|TRBV6-1|TRBD1
TGTGCCAGCAGTAAAGGACAGGAAGCAACTAATGAAAAACTGTTTTTT
CASSKGQEATNEKLFF
>TRBJ2-1|.|TRBV6-2/TRBV6-3|TRBD2
TGTGCCAGCAGCCCGTTATGGGAGGGGCAGTTCTTC
CASSPLWEGQFF
>TRBJ2-6|.|TRBV11-2|TRBD1
TGTGCCAGCAGCCAAACCCGGGACAGAGTATCTGGGGCCAACGTCCTGACTTTC
CASSQTRDRVSGANVLTF
>TRBJ1-5|.|TRBV18|TRBD1
TGTGCCAGCTCAATAAGGGGGCAGGAACAGCCCCAGCATTTT
CASSIRGQEQPQHF
>TRBJ2-3|.|TRBV7-2|.
TGTGCCAGCAGCGGCCGGGACATACGCACAGATACGCAGTATTTT
CASSGRDIRTDTQYF
>TRBJ2-5|.|TRBV21-1|.
TGTGCCAGCAACGCCCCCGGGACAGCAGAGACCCAGTACTTC
CASNAPGTAETQYF
>TRBJ1-1|.|TRBV6-5|TRBD1
TGTGCCAGCAGTTACTCTTGGACAGGGGGACCCACTGAAGCTTTCTTT
CASSYSWTGGPTEAFF
>TRBJ1-5|.|TRBV28|TRBD1
TGTGCCAGCAGGGGGACAGTCGTTCGGCCCCAGCATTTT
CASRGTVVRPQHF
>TRBJ2-3|.|TRBV7-6|TRBD2
TGTGCCAGCAGCTTAGGGCCGGGAGGTATTGCAGATACGCAGTATTTT
CASSLGPGGIADTQYF
>TRBJ1-4|.|TRBV11-2|.
TGTGCCAGCAGCTTAAGTAGGACAGTCTCATATGAAAAACTGTTTTTT
CASSLSRTVSYEKLFF
>TRBJ2-7|few|TRBV3-1/TRBV3-2|TRBD2
TGTGCCAGCAGCCAAGCGCCTAGCGGGCCCTACGAGCAGTACTTC
CASSQAPSGPYEQYF
>TRBJ1-1|.|TRBV3-1/TRBV3-2|.
TGTGCCAGCAGCCAAAGGGGAGGGAACACTGAAGCTTTCTTT
CASSQRGGNTEAFF
>TRBJ1-3|.|TRBV2|.
TGTGCCAGCAGTGCGGGGTCCTCTGGAAACACCATATATTTT
CASSAGSSGNTIYF
>TRBJ2-7|few|TRBV11-2|.
TGTGCCAGCAGCTTAGTAGTCGGGAAGTCCTACGAGCAGTACTTC
CASSLVVGKSYEQYF
>TRBJ2-7|.|TRBV3-1/TRBV3-2|.
TGTGCCAGCAGCCCCCGTACCTACGAGCAGTACTTC
CASSPRTYEQYF
>TRBJ2-1|.|TRBV5-5|.
TGTGCCAGCAGCTTTAGCGGAGCCTTTACCTACAATGAGCAGTTCTTC
CASSFSGAFTYNEQFF
>TRBJ1-3|.|TRBV28|.
TGTGCCAGCAGACCAGGGGGAAACACCATATATTTT
CASRPGGNTIYF
>TRBJ2-2|.|TRBV25-1|TRBD2
TGTGCCAGCAGTGATGAACTTACCGGGACTAGGACCCGGGAGCTGTTTTTT
CASSDELTGTRTRELFF
>TRBJ2-2|.|TRBV7-9|.
TGTGCCAGCAGCTTAGGGTTTTGGCAAATCGGGGAGCTGTTTTTT
CASSLGFWQIGELFF
>TRBJ2-1|.|TRBV4-1|TRBD1
TGCGCCAGCAGCCAAGATTTTGGGGACTGGACAGGGGATGATGAGCAGTTCTTC
CASSQDFGDWTGDDEQFF
>TRBJ1-4|.|TRBV28|.
TGTGCCAGCAGTCGAGGCGGATCAACTAATGAAAAACTGTTTTTT
CASSRGGSTNEKLFF
>TRBJ2-1|.|TRBV5-8|.
TGTGCCAGCAGTCACAGGGCGTGGGAGCAGTTCTTC
CASSHRAWEQFF
>TRBJ2-7|.|TRBV7-9|TRBD2
TGTGCCAGCAGCTCGACAGGACTAGCGGGGAGCGAGCAGTACTTC
CASSSTGLAGSEQYF
>TRBJ2-7|.|TRBV24-1|.
TGTGCCACCAGTGTCGGACAGTCCGACTACGAGCAGTACTTC
CATSVGQSDYEQYF
>TRBJ1-6|once|TRBV3-1/TRBV3-2|.
TGTGCCAGCAGCCAGCAGACAGGAGGTTCACCCCTCCACTTT
CASSQQTGGSPLHF
>TRBJ1-2|.|TRBV27|.
TGTGCCAGCAGATACAGGGATGGCTACACCTTC
CASRYRDGYTF
>TRBJ2-7|once|TRBV3-1/TRBV3-2|TRBD1
TGTGCCAGCAGCCCCTTCTGGGGACAGGGAACCTACGAGCAGTACTTC
CASSPFWGQGTYEQYF
>TRBJ2-2|.|TRBV5-5|TRBD1
TGTGCCAGCAGCTTCGGACAGGGGGCCAGGGACACCGGGGAGCTGTTTTTT
CASSFGQGARDTGELFF
>TRBJ2-1|.|TRBV6-5|.
TGTGCCAGCAGTTCTAGGGGAGGTAGCAATGAGCAGTTCTTC
CASSSRGGSNEQFF
>TRBJ2-7|.|TRBV11-3|.
TGTGCCAGCAGCTTACAACAGGGTCCCTACGAGCAGTACTTC
CASSLQQGPYEQYF
>TRBJ1-3|.|TRBV6-1|TRBD1
TGTGCCAGCAGTGAACAGGGGGCGTTTGGAAACACCATATATTTT
CASSEQGAFGNTIYF
>TRBJ2-1|.|TRBV5-1|TRBD2
TGCGCCAGCAGCGGAGGAACCCCGGGACTAGCCAATGAGCAGTTCTTC
CASSGGTPGLANEQFF
>TRBJ2-7|.|TRBV6-6|.
TGTGCCAGCAGTTACTCGAATAGCCGCGAGCAGTACTTC
CASSYSNSREQYF
>TRBJ2-7|.|TRBV5-1|TRBD1
TGCGCCAGCAGCCCGACAGGGGGGTCCTACGAGCAGTACTTC
CASSPTGGSYEQYF
>TRBJ1-6|.|TRBV27|TRBD1
TGTGCCAGCAGTTTATCGACAGGGGTGAGTAATTCACCCCTCCACTTT
CASSLSTGVSNSPLHF
>TRBJ1-3|.|TRBV2|.
TGTGCCAGCAGTGCACGGGGTCTCACTGGAAACACCATATATTTT
CASSARGLTGNTIYF
>TRBJ1-3|.|TRBV5-4|TRBD1
TGTGCCAGCAGCGGGTGGGACAGGGGAGGAAACACCATATATTTT
CASSGWDRGGNTIYF
>TRBJ2-7|.|TRBV27|.
TGTGCCAGCAGTTCCCAGCGGGTCTCCTACGAGCAGTACTTC
CASSSQRVSYEQYF
>TRBJ1-1|.|TRBV6-5|.
TGTGCCAGCCGTTCTACAGGAAACACTGAAGCTTTCTTT
CASRSTGNTEAFF